This T cell receptor beta chain comes out of a study of T cell clonotyping in hematopoietic cell transplantation (dated by TCRdb to the early 2020s). Broadly, across the study: Recipient samples taken before transplant were obtained following cytoreduction. Patient recruitment ran from 2015 to early 2017, and follow-up continued until late 2020 or death. In the study, approximately 140 blood samples were gathered from roughly 40 consecutive transplant recipients and their related donors. On the study overall, not on this receptor specifically: After transplant, TCR diversity in recipients dropped, and pathologically expanded clonotypes climbed progressively between day 30 and day 180. Only a small fraction of recipient repertoires overlapped donor repertoires, with over 95% appearing de novo at the given depth. Inverse Simpson Index values from donors and from recipients before transplant predicted broader TCR repertoire diversity after transplant. Sample size was limited, and cells were not sorted, so CD4 and CD8 repertoire contributions could not be separated.

The CDR3 contains 11 residues, cysteine and phenylalanine counted. The retained sequence is limited to the CDR3, 33 bases, with the frame set at the first base. The germline V gene supplies CDR1 SNHLY and CDR2 FYNNEI. The junction shows trimming of 8 bases on V and 8 bases on J, plus 12 bases between the germline ends. What this sample's time point label stands for: recipient sample about 28 days before transplant, after cytoreduction. Blood from recipients was drawn about 28 days before transplant and again at days 30, 100 and 180 after transplant. Nuclei Lysis Solution was used to extract genomic DNA from fresh or cryopreserved unfractionated peripheral blood mononuclear cells. With the immunoSEQ assay, which is a bias-controlled multiplex PCR relying on V- and J-specific primers, TCR beta CDR3 regions were amplified from genomic DNA. In a second PCR step, the CDR3 amplicons were tagged with a proprietary barcode plus Illumina adapter sequences. An Illumina MiSeq instrument was used for sequencing of the CDR3 libraries. Concerning the study's data processing: Export and quality control were done with immunoSEQ Analyzer 3.0, while downstream analyses used R Bioconductor and Immunarch. Only productive rearrangements in the normalized downsampled data set went into calculating the repertoire metrics. Clonotypes larger than 5 templates in the normalized cohort were defined as pathologically expanded. The Inverse Simpson Index served as the measure of repertoire diversity. To capture all clonotypes, the CMV-specificity analyses were run on the non-normalized data set. TCRdb obtained this table from immuneACCESS and retained in-frame rearrangements with V and J assigned. These tables miss some clones; where compared with another copy, unresolved V genes account for less than half of the shortfall, and the remainder is unexplained. V and J calls and clone size come straight from that table; D and trimming were deduced from the DNA. In this sample the table shows under 20,000 clones, 70% to 80% of which occur a single time. The biggest ten clones account for roughly 17% of the sample.

Concerning this clone: The antigen this receptor binds is unknown. The record has no base qualities; no much larger clone is one base away.

The chain couples TRBV2 to TRBJ1-2; a weak D assignment points to TRBD1 (5 bases agree). The sample consisted of peripheral blood mononuclear cells, taken before stem cell transplant. The TCR originated in a man aged 60-69 years with acute myeloid leukemia. Some clones in this sample may be carry-over from other donors' samples. The CDR3 sequence is CASHVAGGYTF. At the DNA level, the sequence is TGTGCCAGCCATGTGGCAGGGGGCTACACCTTC.